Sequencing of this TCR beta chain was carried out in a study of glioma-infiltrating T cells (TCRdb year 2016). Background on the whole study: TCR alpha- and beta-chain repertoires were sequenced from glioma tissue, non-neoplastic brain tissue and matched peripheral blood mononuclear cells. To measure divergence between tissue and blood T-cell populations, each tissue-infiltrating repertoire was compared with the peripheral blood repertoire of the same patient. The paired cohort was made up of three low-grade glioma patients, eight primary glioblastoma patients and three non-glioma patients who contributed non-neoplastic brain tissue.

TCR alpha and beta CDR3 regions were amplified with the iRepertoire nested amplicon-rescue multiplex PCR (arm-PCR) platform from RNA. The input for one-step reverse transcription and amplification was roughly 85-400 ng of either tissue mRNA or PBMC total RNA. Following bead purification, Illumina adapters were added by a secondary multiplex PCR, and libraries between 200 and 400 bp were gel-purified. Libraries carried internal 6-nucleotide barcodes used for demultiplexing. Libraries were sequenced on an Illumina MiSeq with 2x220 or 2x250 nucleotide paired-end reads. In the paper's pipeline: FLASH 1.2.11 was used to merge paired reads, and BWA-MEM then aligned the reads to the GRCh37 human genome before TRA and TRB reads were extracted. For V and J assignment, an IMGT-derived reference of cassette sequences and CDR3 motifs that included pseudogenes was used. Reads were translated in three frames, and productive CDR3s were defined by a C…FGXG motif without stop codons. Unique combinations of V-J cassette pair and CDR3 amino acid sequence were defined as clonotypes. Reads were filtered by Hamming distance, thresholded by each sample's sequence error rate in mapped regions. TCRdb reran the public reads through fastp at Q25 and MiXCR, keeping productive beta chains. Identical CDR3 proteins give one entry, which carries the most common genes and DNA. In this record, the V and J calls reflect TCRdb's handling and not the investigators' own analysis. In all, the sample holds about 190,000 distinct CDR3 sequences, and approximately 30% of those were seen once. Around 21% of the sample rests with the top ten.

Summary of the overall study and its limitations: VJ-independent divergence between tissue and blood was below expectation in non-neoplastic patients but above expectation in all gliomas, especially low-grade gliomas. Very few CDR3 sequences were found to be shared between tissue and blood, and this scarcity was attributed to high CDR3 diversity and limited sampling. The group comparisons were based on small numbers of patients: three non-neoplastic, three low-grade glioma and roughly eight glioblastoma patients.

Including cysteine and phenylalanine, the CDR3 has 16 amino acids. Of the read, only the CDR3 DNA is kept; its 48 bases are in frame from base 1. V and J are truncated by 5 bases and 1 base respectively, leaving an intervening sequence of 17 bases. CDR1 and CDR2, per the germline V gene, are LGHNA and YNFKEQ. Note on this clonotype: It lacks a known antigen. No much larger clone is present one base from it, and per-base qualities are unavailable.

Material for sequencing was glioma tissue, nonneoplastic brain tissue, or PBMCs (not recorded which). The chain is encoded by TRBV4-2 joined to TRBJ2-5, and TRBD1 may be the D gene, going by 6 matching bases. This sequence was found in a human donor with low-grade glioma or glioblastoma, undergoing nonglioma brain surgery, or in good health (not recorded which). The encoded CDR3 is CASSDANRVSQETQYF. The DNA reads TGTGCCAGCAGCGACGCCAACAGGGTTTCCCAAGAGACCCAGTACTTC.